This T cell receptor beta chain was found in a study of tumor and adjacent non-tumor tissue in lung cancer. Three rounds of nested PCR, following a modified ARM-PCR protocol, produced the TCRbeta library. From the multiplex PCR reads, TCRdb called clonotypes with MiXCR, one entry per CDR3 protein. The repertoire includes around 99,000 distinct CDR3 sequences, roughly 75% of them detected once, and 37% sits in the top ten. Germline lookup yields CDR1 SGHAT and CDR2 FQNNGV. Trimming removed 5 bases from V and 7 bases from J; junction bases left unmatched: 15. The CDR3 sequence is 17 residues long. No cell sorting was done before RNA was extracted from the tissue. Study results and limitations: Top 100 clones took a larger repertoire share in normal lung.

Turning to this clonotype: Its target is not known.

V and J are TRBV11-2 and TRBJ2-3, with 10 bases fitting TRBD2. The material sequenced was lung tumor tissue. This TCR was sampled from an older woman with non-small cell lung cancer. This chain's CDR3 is CASSDGTSVGRTNTQYF. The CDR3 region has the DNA TGTGCCAGCAGCGACGGGACTAGCGTGGGTCGGACTAATACGCAGTATTTT.